This is a list of T cell receptor beta chains from one sample in a study of lymphopenia after photon versus proton radiotherapy. The data were produced by immunoSEQ multiplex PCR, yet TCRdb's version contains in-frame clones alone and is incomplete. The sample records roughly 45,000 clones, about 85% being singletons. The sample was peripheral blood, taken from a patient treated with photon-based radiotherapy. The receptors were sampled from a man aged 35 to 55 with gastric cancer. Each CDR3 is given with its conserved first and last residue. A D gene is named only where the DNA matches it firmly. The size of a clone is reported for some rows only, either as once, few or many, or as a class for expanded clones.

v_call	clone_size	d_call	j_call	cdr3_aa	cdr3_nt
TRBV5-1	-	-	TRBJ2-2	CASSGPLNTGELFF	TGCGCCAGCAGCGGGCCCCTGAACACCGGGGAGCTGTTTTTT
TRBV29-1	-	-	TRBJ2-6	CSVETLDTGANVLTF	TGCAGCGTGGAAACCCTCGACACTGGGGCCAACGTCCTGACTTTC
TRBV11-2	-	-	TRBJ2-5	CASSSVQGGETQYF	TGTGCCAGCAGCTCAGTACAGGGCGGGGAGACCCAGTACTTC
TRBV5-1	-	TRBD1	TRBJ2-7	CASSLASGRQGPSYEQYF	TGCGCCAGCAGCTTGGCCTCTGGTCGACAGGGGCCTTCCTACGAGCAGTACTTC
TRBV27	-	TRBD1	TRBJ2-5	CASSPGTGSAETQYF	TGTGCCAGCAGTCCAGGGACAGGGAGTGCAGAGACCCAGTACTTC
TRBV4-2	few	-	TRBJ2-6	CASSQSSTSGANVLTF	TGTGCCAGCAGCCAATCGTCCACCTCTGGGGCCAACGTCCTGACTTTC
TRBV7-9	few	-	TRBJ1-2	CASSRPSGGYTF	TGTGCCAGCAGCAGACCTAGCGGTGGCTACACCTTC
TRBV7-2	-	-	TRBJ2-1	CASSLTGGNNEQFF	TGTGCCAGCAGCTTAACTGGGGGAAACAATGAGCAGTTCTTC
TRBV30	-	TRBD1	TRBJ1-5	CAWSGGQGSQPQHF	TGTGCCTGGAGTGGGGGACAGGGAAGTCAGCCCCAGCATTTT
TRBV29-1	-	TRBD2	TRBJ2-3	CSVEDRAGGVTDTQYF	TGCAGCGTTGAAGATCGCGCGGGGGGCGTGACAGATACGCAGTATTTT
TRBV7-2	-	-	TRBJ1-1	CASSLQGLRGSEAFF	TGTGCCAGCAGCTTACAGGGCCTTAGAGGCTCTGAAGCTTTCTTT
TRBV25-1	-	TRBD1	TRBJ1-2	CASSELDRVNGYTF	TGTGCCAGCAGTGAACTCGACAGGGTGAATGGCTACACCTTC
TRBV6-5	-	TRBD1	TRBJ1-1	CASSYETGTTNTEAFF	TGTGCCAGCAGTTACGAGACAGGGACAACGAACACTGAAGCTTTCTTT
TRBV6-5	-	-	TRBJ2-3	CASSQQGDTQYF	TGTGCCAGCAGCCAACAGGGAGATACGCAGTATTTT
TRBV27	-	-	TRBJ1-6	CASSLTQPFLSSYNSPLHF	TGTGCCAGCAGTTTAACCCAGCCCTTCTTGAGCTCCTATAATTCACCCCTCCACTTT
TRBV2	-	TRBD2	TRBJ2-3	CASTSGGADTQYF	TGTGCCAGCACTAGCGGGGGGGCGGATACGCAGTATTTT
TRBV28	-	-	TRBJ1-4	CASSRGGLNEKLFF	TGTGCCAGCAGTCGGGGGGGCCTAAATGAAAAACTGTTTTTT
TRBV6-4	-	-	TRBJ2-3	CASSKAVSSTDTQYF	TGTGCCAGCAGTAAAGCAGTATCTAGCACAGATACGCAGTATTTT
TRBV2	few	-	TRBJ1-5	CASSVGMGNQPQHF	TGTGCCAGCAGTGTCGGGATGGGCAATCAGCCCCAGCATTTT
TRBV11-2	-	-	TRBJ1-1	CASSFGTMGMNTEAFF	TGTGCCAGCAGCTTCGGGACCATGGGGATGAACACTGAAGCTTTCTTT
TRBV19	-	-	TRBJ2-7	CASSIDLTYEQYF	TGTGCCAGTAGTATAGATTTGACCTACGAGCAGTACTTC
TRBV18	-	TRBD1	TRBJ2-1	CASSFSDRGGSYNEQFF	TGTGCCAGCTCATTTTCGGACAGGGGCGGGTCCTACAATGAGCAGTTCTTC
TRBV7-8	-	-	TRBJ1-1	CASSHFAGTEAFF	TGTGCCAGCAGCCACTTCGCGGGAACTGAAGCTTTCTTT
TRBV2	-	-	TRBJ2-3	CATKRDASTDTQYF	TGTGCCACCAAAAGGGACGCCAGCACAGATACGCAGTATTTT
TRBV19	-	-	TRBJ1-4	CASTGVTNEKLFF	TGTGCCAGTACGGGAGTTACTAATGAAAAACTGTTTTTT
TRBV30	-	-	TRBJ2-5	CAWSGGGQETQYF	TGTGCCTGGAGTGGTGGGGGCCAGGAGACCCAGTACTTC
TRBV7-2	-	TRBD1	TRBJ2-2	CASRRQGAQNTGELFF	TGTGCCAGCAGAAGACAGGGGGCTCAGAACACCGGGGAGCTGTTTTTT
TRBV15	-	-	TRBJ2-7	CATSRDLGTNEQYF	TGTGCCACCAGCAGAGATCTCGGGACAAACGAGCAGTACTTC
TRBV9	-	-	TRBJ2-1	CASGENEQFF	TGTGCCAGCGGGGAGAATGAGCAGTTCTTC
TRBV6-1	-	-	TRBJ1-4	CASSEERRLWEKLFF	TGTGCCAGCAGTGAAGAGAGGCGCTTATGGGAAAAACTGTTTTTT
TRBV21-1	-	-	TRBJ2-1	CASSAVWWDEQFF	TGTGCCAGCAGCGCCGTTTGGTGGGATGAGCAGTTCTTC
TRBV29-1	-	TRBD1	TRBJ1-1	CSVNRGSNTEAFF	TGCAGCGTTAACAGGGGCTCGAACACTGAAGCTTTCTTT
TRBV7-2	-	-	TRBJ1-6	CASSLARRGQSSYNSPLHF	TGTGCCAGCAGCTTAGCGCGAAGGGGACAAAGCTCCTATAATTCACCCCTCCACTTT
TRBV6-6	once	-	TRBJ1-5	CASRREGQPQHF	TGTGCCAGCAGGCGGGAGGGGCAGCCCCAGCATTTT
TRBV19	-	TRBD1	TRBJ1-6	CASAENRDRDSPLHF	TGTGCCAGCGCCGAAAACCGGGACAGGGATTCACCCCTCCACTTT
TRBV5-1	-	-	TRBJ1-5	CASSLSGISNQPQHF	TGCGCCAGCAGCTTGAGCGGGATTAGCAATCAGCCCCAGCATTTT
TRBV14	-	-	TRBJ2-3	CASSQVDYTDTQYF	TGTGCCAGCAGCCAAGTTGACTACACAGATACGCAGTATTTT
TRBV4-1	-	-	TRBJ1-3	CASSLEADLSGNTIYF	TGCGCCAGCAGCCTAGAAGCGGATCTCTCTGGAAACACCATATATTTT
TRBV6-6	-	TRBD2	TRBJ2-3	CASSGSGYSDTQYF	TGTGCCAGCAGTGGTAGCGGGTACTCAGATACGCAGTATTTT
TRBV21-1	-	-	TRBJ1-5	CASSKGGNRKYSNQPQHF	TGTGCCAGCAGCAAAGGAGGGAACAGAAAATATAGCAATCAGCCCCAGCATTTT
TRBV6-5	-	-	TRBJ2-7	CASSRSQGRYEQYF	TGTGCCAGCAGTCGGTCGCAGGGTCGGTACGAGCAGTACTTC
TRBV6-5	-	-	TRBJ1-6	CASNLLKGGGSPLHF	TGTGCCAGCAACTTACTGAAGGGAGGCGGTTCACCCCTCCACTTT
TRBV25-1	once	-	TRBJ1-2	CASSEGGNYGYTF	TGTGCCAGCAGTGAAGGGGGCAACTATGGCTACACCTTC
TRBV20-1	-	-	TRBJ2-5	CSAWGTETQYF	TGCAGTGCTTGGGGGACCGAGACCCAGTACTTC
TRBV30	-	-	TRBJ2-4	CAWTENEGPTYF	TGTGCCTGGACGGAGAATGAGGGGCCCACGTACTTC
TRBV9	-	-	TRBJ2-3	CASSVDRDTQYF	TGTGCCAGCAGCGTAGATCGAGATACGCAGTATTTT
TRBV7-2	few	TRBD2	TRBJ2-3	CASCPWGGSTDTQYF	TGTGCCAGCTGCCCTTGGGGGGGAAGCACAGATACGCAGTATTTT
TRBV2	-	TRBD1	TRBJ2-3	CASSRGQGVVDTQYF	TGTGCCAGCAGCCGCGGGCAGGGGGTCGTCGATACGCAGTATTTT
TRBV6-6	-	-	TRBJ1-5	CASSSRRDGSQPQHF	TGTGCCAGCAGTTCCCGCAGGGATGGGAGTCAGCCCCAGCATTTT
TRBV18	-	TRBD2	TRBJ2-1	CASSPGLAGEKWNEQFF	TGTGCCAGCTCACCCGGACTAGCGGGGGAAAAATGGAATGAGCAGTTCTTC
TRBV7-9	-	-	TRBJ2-3	CASSPGPHTDTQYF	TGTGCCAGCAGCCCGGGACCGCACACAGATACGCAGTATTTT
TRBV25-1	-	TRBD1	TRBJ2-1	CASSPMDRDNEQFF	TGTGCCAGCAGTCCGATGGACAGGGACAATGAGCAGTTCTTC
TRBV5-4	-	TRBD1	TRBJ2-1	CASSWTGGANNEQFF	TGTGCCAGCAGCTGGACAGGGGGCGCGAACAATGAGCAGTTCTTC
TRBV20-1	-	-	TRBJ1-1	CSAGTREAFF	TGCAGTGCTGGGACCAGGGAGGCTTTCTTT
TRBV2	-	-	TRBJ1-1	CASRSDPGGGTEAFF	TGTGCCAGCAGATCCGATCCGGGGGGTGGGACTGAAGCTTTCTTT